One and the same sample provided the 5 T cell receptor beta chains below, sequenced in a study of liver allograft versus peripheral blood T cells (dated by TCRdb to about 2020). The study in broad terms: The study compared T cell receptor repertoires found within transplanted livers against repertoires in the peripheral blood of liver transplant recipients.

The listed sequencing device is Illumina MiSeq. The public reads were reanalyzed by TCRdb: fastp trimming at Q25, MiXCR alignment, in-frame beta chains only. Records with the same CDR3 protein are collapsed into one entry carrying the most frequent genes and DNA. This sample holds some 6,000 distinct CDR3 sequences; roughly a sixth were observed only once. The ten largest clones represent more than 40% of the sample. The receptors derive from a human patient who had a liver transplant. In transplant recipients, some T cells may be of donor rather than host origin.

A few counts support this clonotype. The CDR3 DNA follows: TGTGCCAGCACGGGGGCAGGGGGCAAGGTCTACGAGCAGTACTTC. Translation: CASTGAGGKVYEQYF. The chain employs TRBV7-9 and TRBJ2-7, with 8 bases fitting TRBD1. Germline V CDR1 and CDR2: SEHNR, FQNEAQ (reference sequence). CDR3 length: 15 amino acids. J was trimmed by 3 bases and V by 7 bases; bases with no gene match: 11. The full variable domain, rest sourced from reference TRBV7-9 and TRBJ2-7, is DTGVSQNPRHKITKRGQNVTFRCDPISEHNRLYWYRQTLGQGPEFLTYFQNEAQLEKSRLLSDRFSAERPKGSFSTLEIQRTEQGDSAMYLCASTGAGGKVYEQYFGPGTRLTVT.

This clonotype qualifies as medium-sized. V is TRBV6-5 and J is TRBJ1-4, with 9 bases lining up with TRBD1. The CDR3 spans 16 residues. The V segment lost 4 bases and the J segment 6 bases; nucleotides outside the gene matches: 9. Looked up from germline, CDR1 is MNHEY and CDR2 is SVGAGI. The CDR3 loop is CASSWVPGQGHEKLFF. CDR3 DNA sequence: TGTGCCAGCAGTTGGGTCCCGGGACAGGGCCATGAAAAACTGTTTTTT.

The CDR3 coding sequence is TGTGCCAGCAGCTTGACTAGAGGGTACGAGCAGTACTTC. It codes for CASSLTRGYEQYF. This chain uses TRBV27 with TRBJ2-7; D might be TRBD2 (6 bases). Trimming stripped 6 bases from V and 4 bases from J, with 13 bases between. Germline assignment: CDR1 MNHEY and CDR2 SMNVEV (reference sequence). This CDR3 region has 13 residues.

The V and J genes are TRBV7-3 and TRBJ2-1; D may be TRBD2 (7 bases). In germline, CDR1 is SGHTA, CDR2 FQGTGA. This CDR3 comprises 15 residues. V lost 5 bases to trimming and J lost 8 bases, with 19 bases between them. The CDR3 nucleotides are TGTGCCAGCAGCCCCATTCACGGGGGGCTGTATGAGCAGTTCTTC. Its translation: CASSPIHGGLYEQFF.

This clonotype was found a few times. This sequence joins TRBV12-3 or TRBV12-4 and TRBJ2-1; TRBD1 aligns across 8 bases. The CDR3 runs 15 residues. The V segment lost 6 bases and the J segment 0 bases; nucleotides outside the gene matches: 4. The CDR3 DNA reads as TGTGCCAGCAGCTACGGGACAGGCTCCTACAATGAGCAGTTCTTC. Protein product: CASSYGTGSYNEQFF.